This T cell receptor (beta chain) was recovered during a study of identical twins. TCRdb re-called the 5' RACE reads through MiXCR, storing one row per CDR3 protein. The sample records roughly 250,000 distinct CDR3 sequences, about 14% being singletons. This CDR3 contains 13 residues. Trimming pared 6 bases from V and 4 bases from J, leaving 15 bases between. Germline CDR1 is DFQATT and CDR2 is SNEGSKA (reference sequence). The specimen was memory (CD45RO+) T cells sorted from blood. The chain joins TRBV20-1 to TRBJ2-5, with a weak D call TRBD2 (5 bases). The source of this sequence is a woman between 18 and 30 years old in good health. CDR3 residues: CSAAAVAGETQYF. CDR3 DNA: TGCAGTGCCGCCGCGGTGGCGGGAGAGACCCAGTACTTC.